This entry features one TCR beta chain sequence. Its antigen is currently unknown. The source of the sample is a study of shared clonotypes between healthy human individuals. General study findings and limits: Generation probabilities of non-shared clonotypes were lower (relative to those shared by all four donors). Sample collection involved blood only; tissue repertoires are likely different.

CD45RO+ cells went into CD8 memory alongside CCR7-negative CD45RA+ TemRA cells. CDR1 and CDR2 (germline): SGHVS, FQNEAQ. The CDR3 is made up of 14 amino acids. The germline V and J ends were trimmed by 4 bases and 3 bases, with 13 bases remaining between them. Using immunoSEQ multiplex PCR, the repertoire was profiled, and TCRdb retains in-frame clones only, with some absent. Of about 320,000 clones in the sample, roughly 84% were seen once. This TCR came from a young man in good health. Sample: memory CD8+ T cells sorted from blood. Noted subset: CD45RO+ cells pooled with CCR7-negative TemRA cells. This chain links TRBV7-8 with TRBJ2-7, with D hard to call. DNA for the CDR3: TGTGCCAGCAGCTCCGGAGAAGCCCTCTACGAGCAGTACTTC. It codes for CASSSGEALYEQYF.